The rows below give T cell receptor beta chains drawn from one sample of a study of blood T cell repertoires in COVID-19. Assay used: immunoSEQ multiplex PCR; TCRdb lists only in-frame clones, some missing. The sample lists around 140,000 clones; about 87% were seen once. The sequenced sample was peripheral blood. The source of these receptors is a woman aged 50 to 60 with acute or convalescent COVID-19. Each CDR3 is given with its conserved first and last residue. A D gene is named only where the DNA matches it firmly. Clone size, where shown, is once, few, many, or a class for clones that have expanded.

j_gene: TRBJ2-3; v_gene: TRBV5-1; abundance: few; d_gene: TRBD2; CDR3aa: CASSLGTSGGARVTDTQYF; CDR3nt: TGCGCCAGCAGCTTGGGGACTAGCGGGGGGGCCCGAGTCACAGATACGCAGTATTTT
j_gene: TRBJ2-3; v_gene: TRBV5-6; abundance: NA; d_gene: NA; CDR3aa: CASSLLPAGLPDTQYF; CDR3nt: TGTGCCAGCAGCCTCCTACCGGCGGGACTGCCCGATACGCAGTATTTT
j_gene: TRBJ2-7; v_gene: TRBV28; abundance: few; d_gene: TRBD1; CDR3aa: CASSTHQGADYEQYF; CDR3nt: TGTGCCAGCAGCACTCATCAGGGGGCAGACTACGAGCAGTACTTC
j_gene: TRBJ1-1; v_gene: TRBV11-2; abundance: NA; d_gene: NA; CDR3aa: CASSLGGGGAFF; CDR3nt: TGTGCCAGCAGCTTGGGCGGGGGGGGAGCTTTCTTT
j_gene: TRBJ1-5; v_gene: TRBV19; abundance: NA; d_gene: NA; CDR3aa: CASSWSIGEGYQPQHF; CDR3nt: TGTGCCAGTAGTTGGAGTATAGGAGAGGGTTATCAGCCCCAGCATTTT
j_gene: TRBJ2-3; v_gene: TRBV6-4; abundance: NA; d_gene: TRBD1; CDR3aa: CASSGTGGADTQYF; CDR3nt: TGTGCCAGCAGTGGGACAGGGGGCGCAGATACGCAGTATTTT
j_gene: TRBJ1-5; v_gene: TRBV7-9; abundance: NA; d_gene: NA; CDR3aa: CASSSGDVLPQHF; CDR3nt: TGTGCCAGCAGCTCGGGGGATGTTTTGCCCCAGCATTTT
j_gene: TRBJ1-2; v_gene: TRBV2; abundance: NA; d_gene: TRBD1; CDR3aa: CASTGQGYYGYTF; CDR3nt: TGTGCCAGCACTGGACAGGGCTACTATGGCTACACCTTC
j_gene: TRBJ1-1; v_gene: TRBV19; abundance: NA; d_gene: NA; CDR3aa: CASSIKQAMNTEAFF; CDR3nt: TGTGCCAGTAGTATAAAGCAGGCGATGAACACTGAAGCTTTCTTT
j_gene: TRBJ2-3; v_gene: TRBV3-1/TRBV3-2; abundance: NA; d_gene: NA; CDR3aa: CASSRNLGASTDTQYF; CDR3nt: TGTGCCAGCAGCCGCAATTTGGGGGCTAGCACAGATACGCAGTATTTT
j_gene: TRBJ2-3; v_gene: TRBV3-1/TRBV3-2; abundance: NA; d_gene: TRBD1; CDR3aa: CASSQDRGTQYF; CDR3nt: TGTGCCAGCAGCCAAGACAGGGGGACGCAGTATTTT
j_gene: TRBJ1-2; v_gene: TRBV2; abundance: NA; d_gene: NA; CDR3aa: CASSLLQGGYGYTF; CDR3nt: TGTGCCAGCAGCCTACTACAGGGTGGCTATGGCTACACCTTC
j_gene: TRBJ2-2; v_gene: TRBV6-2/TRBV6-3; abundance: NA; d_gene: TRBD1; CDR3aa: CASSYPSTSGQVNTGELFF; CDR3nt: TGTGCCAGCAGTTACCCCTCAACATCGGGACAGGTGAACACCGGGGAGCTGTTTTTT
j_gene: TRBJ2-5; v_gene: TRBV2; abundance: NA; d_gene: TRBD1; CDR3aa: CASAGTGFWETQYF; CDR3nt: TGTGCCAGCGCCGGGACAGGGTTTTGGGAGACCCAGTACTTC
j_gene: TRBJ1-5; v_gene: TRBV5-1; abundance: NA; d_gene: TRBD1; CDR3aa: CASSPQGASNQPQHF; CDR3nt: TGCGCCAGCAGCCCACAGGGGGCGAGCAATCAGCCCCAGCATTTT
j_gene: TRBJ1-6; v_gene: TRBV19; abundance: NA; d_gene: NA; CDR3aa: CASSILTYNSPLHF; CDR3nt: TGTGCCAGTAGTATCCTTACTTATAATTCACCCCTCCACTTT
j_gene: TRBJ1-5; v_gene: TRBV18; abundance: few; d_gene: TRBD1; CDR3aa: CASSPEAGGQPQHF; CDR3nt: TGTGCCAGCTCACCAGAGGCAGGGGGACAGCCCCAGCATTTT
j_gene: TRBJ2-6; v_gene: TRBV29-1; abundance: NA; d_gene: NA; CDR3aa: CSVDTSSGANVLTF; CDR3nt: TGCAGCGTTGATACGAGCTCTGGGGCCAACGTCCTGACTTTC
j_gene: TRBJ2-7; v_gene: TRBV27; abundance: NA; d_gene: TRBD2; CDR3aa: CASAWRAGVTYEQYF; CDR3nt: TGTGCCAGCGCGTGGCGAGCGGGGGTCACCTACGAGCAGTACTTC
j_gene: TRBJ1-2; v_gene: TRBV28; abundance: NA; d_gene: NA; CDR3aa: CASGATYGYTF; CDR3nt: TGTGCCAGCGGAGCTACGTATGGCTACACCTTC
j_gene: TRBJ2-3; v_gene: TRBV5-1; abundance: NA; d_gene: NA; CDR3aa: CASSLGGTDTQYF; CDR3nt: TGCGCCAGCAGCTTGGGAGGCACAGATACGCAGTATTTT
j_gene: TRBJ2-3; v_gene: TRBV29-1; abundance: NA; d_gene: NA; CDR3aa: CSVVGVLTQYF; CDR3nt: TGCAGCGTAGTCGGGGTCCTTACGCAGTATTTT
j_gene: TRBJ1-4; v_gene: TRBV28; abundance: NA; d_gene: TRBD1; CDR3aa: CASSLWSTGVSEKLFF; CDR3nt: TGTGCCAGCAGTTTATGGTCGACAGGGGTTAGTGAAAAACTGTTTTTT